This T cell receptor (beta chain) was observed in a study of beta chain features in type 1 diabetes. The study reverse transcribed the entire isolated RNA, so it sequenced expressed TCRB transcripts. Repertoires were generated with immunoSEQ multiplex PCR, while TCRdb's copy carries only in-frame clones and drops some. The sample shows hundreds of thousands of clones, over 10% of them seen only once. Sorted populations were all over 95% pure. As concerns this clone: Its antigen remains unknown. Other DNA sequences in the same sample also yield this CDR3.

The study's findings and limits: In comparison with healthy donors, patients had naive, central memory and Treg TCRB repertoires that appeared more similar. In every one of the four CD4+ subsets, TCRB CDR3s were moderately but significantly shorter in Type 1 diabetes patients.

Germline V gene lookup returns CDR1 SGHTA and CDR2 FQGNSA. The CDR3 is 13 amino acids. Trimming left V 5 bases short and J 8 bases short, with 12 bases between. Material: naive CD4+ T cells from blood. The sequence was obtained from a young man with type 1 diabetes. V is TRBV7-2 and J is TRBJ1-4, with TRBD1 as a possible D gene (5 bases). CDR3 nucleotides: TGTGCCAGCAGCCCAGGGTCTCGGGAAAAACTGTTTTTT. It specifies CASSPGSREKLFF.